Below, 7 T cell receptor beta chains from the same sample are listed, as sequenced in a study of blood T cell repertoires in COVID-19. Clones were read by immunoSEQ multiplex PCR, and TCRdb kept only the in-frame ones, dropping some. The sample consists of a few hundred thousand clones, 65% to 90% of them appearing once. The sample consisted of PBMCs or T cells enriched from blood (not recorded which). The receptors originated from a woman aged 18-30 years who had recovered from COVID-19.

This chain joins TRBV29-1 and TRBJ1-1; the match to TRBD1 covers 9 bases. The CDR3 is 13 amino acids. The V and J ends lost 7 bases and 5 bases, in that order; junction bases with no gene match: 8. The germline gives CDR1 SQVTM, CDR2 ANQGSEA. The CDR3 region has the DNA TGCAGCGGCACCCGACAGGGGGGGACTGAAGCTTTCTTT. Amino acids: CSGTRQGGTEAFF.

The rearrangement links TRBV29-1 to TRBJ2-7; 8 bases map to TRBD1. Germline V lookup: CDR1 SQVTM, CDR2 ANQGSEA. The CDR3 totals 14 residues. The V and J ends lost 7 bases and 2 bases, in that order; junction bases with no gene match: 10. Written as DNA, the CDR3 is TGCAGCGCAACGCTTCAGGGGGCCGCCTACGAGCAGTACTTC. Its translation is CSATLQGAAYEQYF.

This clone was picked up one time. J is TRBJ2-7 and V is TRBV7-3; 7 nucleotides match TRBD1. The germline V gene has CDR1 SGHTA and CDR2 FQGTGA. CDR3 length equals 13 residues. Germline trimming cut 5 bases from V and 12 bases from J; bases unmatched to any gene: 13. Here the CDR3 reads CASSTGQRTKRYF. As DNA, the CDR3 is TGTGCCAGCAGCACGGGACAGCGCACCAAACGGTACTTC.

V and J are TRBV2 and TRBJ2-3, with TRBD1 matching 7 bases. Per the germline V gene, CDR1 is SNHLY and CDR2 is FYNNEI. Losses at the gene ends were 5 bases for V and 10 bases for J; bases not matched to a gene: 12. The CDR3 loop spans 14 amino acids. CDR3 loop: CASSLDRPFDPQYF. In DNA form, the CDR3 reads TGTGCCAGCAGTCTGGACAGGCCTTTTGATCCGCAGTATTTT. The whole variable domain, filled in from reference TRBV2 and TRBJ2-3, reads EPEVTQTPSHQVTQMGQEVILRCVPISNHLYFYWYRQILGQKVEFLVSFYNNEISEKSEIFDDQFSVERPDGSNFTLKIRSTKLEDSAMYFCASSLDRPFDPQYFGPGTRLTVL.

The chain joins TRBV9 to TRBJ2-1; 15 nucleotides align to TRBD2. CDR3 size: 16 residues. CDR1 SGDLS and CDR2 YYNGEE come from the germline V gene. The ends lost 3 bases at V and 3 bases at J; junction bases unmatched: 1. CDR3 sequence: CASSGTSGGDYNEQFF. The CDR3 DNA reads as TGTGCCAGCAGCGGGACTAGCGGGGGGGACTACAATGAGCAGTTCTTC.

The chain has TRBV6-5 and TRBJ2-3; 7 nucleotides agree with TRBD2. The CDR3 spans 16 residues. Germline V gene data show CDR1 as MNHEY and CDR2 as SVGAGI. V lost 4 bases, J lost 2 bases, and 9 bases stayed unmatched. CDR3 amino acids: CASSLNPLAATDTQYF. The CDR3 region has the DNA TGTGCCAGCAGTTTGAATCCGCTAGCGGCCACAGATACGCAGTATTTT.

V usage is TRBV4-1 and J usage is TRBJ2-7; 7 bases are shared with TRBD1. The V and J ends lost 6 bases and 5 bases, in that order; junction bases with no gene match: 10. The CDR3 runs to 14 residues. The germline gives CDR1 MGHRA, CDR2 YSYEKL. The DNA for the CDR3 is TGCGCCAGCAGTCCGACAGGGATTCTACACGAGCAGTACTTC. Protein sequence: CASSPTGILHEQYF.